The T cell receptor (beta chain) under discussion was sequenced for a study of shared clonotypes between healthy human individuals. Notes on the study in general: Sorted-subset sequencing, rarefaction showed, was incomplete despite large depth. Four donors shared about 5% of their naive CD4 clonotypes. Unshared clonotypes carried lower generation probabilities than those common to all four donors.

The study ran the assay at deep level. Assay: immunoSEQ multiplex PCR; the TCRdb copy retains only in-frame clones and omits some. Seen here are about 2 million clones, roughly 94% observed once, and the top ten hold around 0.13%. The CDR3 is 15 residues long. Germline CDR1 KGHSH, CDR2 LQKENI. V trimming: 5 bases; J trimming: 4 bases; junction bases outside the gene matches: 6. This clone appeared once. Its antigen is currently unknown. Other DNA sequences in this specimen translate into the identical CDR3. This sequence originates from a man between 18 and 29 years old in good health. V gene TRBV18 combines with J gene TRBJ1-5, with 9 bases aligning to TRBD1. Sequencing was performed on naive CD4+ T cells sorted from blood. Regarding subset: CD45RA+ positively selected. DNA for the CDR3: TGTGCCAGCTCAGCAGGGACAGGGAGTAATCAGCCCCAGCATTTT. Translation gives CASSAGTGSNQPQHF.